This TCR beta chain comes out of a study of blood T cell repertoires in COVID-19. Study-wide background: The United States, Italy and Spain supplied acute and convalescent COVID-19 samples.

The CDR3 covers 16 residues. Germline values: CDR1 MGHRA, CDR2 YSYEKL. V was clipped by 0 bases and J by 1 base, with 10 bases between them. In the authors' workflow: Amplification with reference gene primers provided the estimates of nucleated cell counts. Profiled with immunoSEQ multiplex PCR; TCRdb holds only in-frame clones, not every one. The V and J calls and clone size were taken over from that table, and D and trimming were inferred from the DNA. The sample shows some 200,000 clones, roughly 85% of them seen only once. To note about this clone: Within the sample, other DNA sequences also encode this same CDR3.

This TCR came from a man aged 50 to 59 who had recovered from COVID-19. The sequenced sample was peripheral blood. V gene TRBV4-1 combines with J gene TRBJ2-1, with a tentative D call TRBD1 (5 bases). The CDR3, as DNA: TGCGCCAGCAGCCAAGAAAGAAGGGGTTCCTACAATGAGCAGTTCTTC. It is translated as CASSQERRGSYNEQFF.